This T cell receptor (beta chain) was sequenced during a study of blood T cell repertoires in COVID-19. On the study more broadly: From T cells, B-cell-depleted T cells, or PBMCs came the material, which was cDNA or gDNA.

Clones were sequenced by immunoSEQ multiplex PCR, and TCRdb holds only the in-frame ones, with some missing. The table has 150,000 to 200,000 clones, 75% to 95% seen once. The CDR3 is 16 amino acids. Material: peripheral blood. The rearrangement links TRBV21-1 to TRBJ1-5; the table's D call, TRBD1, has no DNA check behind it. TRBV21-1 is classified as a pseudogene. This TCR derives from a man aged 50-59 years with acute or convalescent COVID-19. The CDR3 DNA follows: TGTGCCAGCAGCGCCCGGGACAGTAAGGAAAGGCAGCCCCAGCATTTT. This sequence encodes CASSARDSKERQPQHF.